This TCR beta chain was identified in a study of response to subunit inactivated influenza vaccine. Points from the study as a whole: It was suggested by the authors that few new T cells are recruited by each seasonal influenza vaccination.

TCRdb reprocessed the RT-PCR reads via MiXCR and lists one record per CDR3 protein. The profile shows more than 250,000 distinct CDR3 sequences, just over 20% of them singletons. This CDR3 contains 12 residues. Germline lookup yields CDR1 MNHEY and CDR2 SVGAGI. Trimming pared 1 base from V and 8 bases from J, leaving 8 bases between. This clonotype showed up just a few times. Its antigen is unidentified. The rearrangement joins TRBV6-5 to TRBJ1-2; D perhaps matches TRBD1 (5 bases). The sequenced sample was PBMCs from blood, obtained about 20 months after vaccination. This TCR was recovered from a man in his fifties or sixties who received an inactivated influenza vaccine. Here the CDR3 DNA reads TGTGCCAGCAGTTACTATCAGGGCGGCTACACCTTC. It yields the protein CASSYYQGGYTF.